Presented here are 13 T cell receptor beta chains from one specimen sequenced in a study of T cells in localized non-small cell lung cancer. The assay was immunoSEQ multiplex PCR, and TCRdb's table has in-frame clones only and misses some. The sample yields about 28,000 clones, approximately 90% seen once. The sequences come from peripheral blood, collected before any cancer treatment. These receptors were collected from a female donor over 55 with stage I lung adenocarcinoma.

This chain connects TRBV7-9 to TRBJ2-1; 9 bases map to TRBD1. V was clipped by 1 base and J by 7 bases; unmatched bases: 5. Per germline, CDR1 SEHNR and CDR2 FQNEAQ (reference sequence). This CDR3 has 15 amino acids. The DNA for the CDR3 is TGTGCCAGCAGCTTAGGAGGGACAGGGCGTAATGAGCAGTTCTTC. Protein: CASSLGGTGRNEQFF.

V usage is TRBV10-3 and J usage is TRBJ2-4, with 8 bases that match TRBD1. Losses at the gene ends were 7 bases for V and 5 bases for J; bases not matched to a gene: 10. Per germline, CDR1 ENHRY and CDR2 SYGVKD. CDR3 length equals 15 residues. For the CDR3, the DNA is TGTGCCATCAAGGACGGTGGACAGGGAGAAAACATTCAGTACTTC. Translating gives CAIKDGGQGENIQYF.

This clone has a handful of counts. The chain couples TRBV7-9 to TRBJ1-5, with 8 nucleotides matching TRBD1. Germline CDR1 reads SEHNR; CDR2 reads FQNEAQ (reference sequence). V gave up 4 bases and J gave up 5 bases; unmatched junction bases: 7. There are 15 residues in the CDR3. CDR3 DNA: TGTGCCAGCAGCTCGGACAGGGTAGGGGATCAGCCCCAGCATTTT. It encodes CASSSDRVGDQPQHF.

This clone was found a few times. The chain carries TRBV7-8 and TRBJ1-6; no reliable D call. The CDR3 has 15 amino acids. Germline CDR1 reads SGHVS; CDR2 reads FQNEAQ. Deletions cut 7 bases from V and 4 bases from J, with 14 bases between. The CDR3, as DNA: TGTGCCAGCACCCAATCCCGGGGTTATAATTCACCCCTCCACTTT. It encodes CASTQSRGYNSPLHF.

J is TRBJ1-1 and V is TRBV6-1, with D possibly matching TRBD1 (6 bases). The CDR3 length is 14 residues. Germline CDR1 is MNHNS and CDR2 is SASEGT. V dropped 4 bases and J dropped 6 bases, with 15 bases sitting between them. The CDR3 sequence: CASSGRGGISEAFF. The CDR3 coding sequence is TGTGCCAGCAGTGGTCGAGGGGGGATCTCTGAAGCTTTCTTT.

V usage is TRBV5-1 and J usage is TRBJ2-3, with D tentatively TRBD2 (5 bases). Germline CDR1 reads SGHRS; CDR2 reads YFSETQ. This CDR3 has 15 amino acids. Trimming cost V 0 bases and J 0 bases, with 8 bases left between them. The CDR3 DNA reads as TGCGCCAGCAGCTTGGATGGCGGGAGCACAGATACGCAGTATTTT. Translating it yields CASSLDGGSTDTQYF. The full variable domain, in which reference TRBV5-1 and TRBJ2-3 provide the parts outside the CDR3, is KAGVTQTPRYLIKTRGQQVTLSCSPISGHRSVSWYQQTPGQGLQFLFEYFSETQRNKGNFPGRFSGRQFSNSRSEMNVSTLELGDSALYLCASSLDGGSTDTQYFGPGTRLTVL.

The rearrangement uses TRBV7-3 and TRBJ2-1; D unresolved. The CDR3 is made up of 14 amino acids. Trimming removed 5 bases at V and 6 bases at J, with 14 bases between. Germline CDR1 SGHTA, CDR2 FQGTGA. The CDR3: CASSPALGGNEQFF. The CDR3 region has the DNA TGTGCCAGCAGCCCCGCCCTTGGCGGCAATGAGCAGTTCTTC.

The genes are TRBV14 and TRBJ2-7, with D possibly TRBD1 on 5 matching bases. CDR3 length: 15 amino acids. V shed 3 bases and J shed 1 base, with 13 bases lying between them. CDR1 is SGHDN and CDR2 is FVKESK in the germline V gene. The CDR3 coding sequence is TGTGCCAGCAGCCACCGACAGCGTACTTCCTACGAGCAGTACTTC. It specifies CASSHRQRTSYEQYF. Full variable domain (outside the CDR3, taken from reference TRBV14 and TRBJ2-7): EAGVTQFPSHSVIEKGQTVTLRCDPISGHDNLYWYRRVMGKEIKFLLHFVKESKQDESGMPNNRFLAERTGGTYSTLKVQPAELEDSGVYFCASSHRQRTSYEQYFGPGTRLTVT.

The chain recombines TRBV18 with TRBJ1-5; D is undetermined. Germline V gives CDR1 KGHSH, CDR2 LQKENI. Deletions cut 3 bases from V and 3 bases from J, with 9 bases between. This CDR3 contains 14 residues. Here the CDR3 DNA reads TGTGCCAGCTCACCTGGAGGGAACAATCAGCCCCAGCATTTT. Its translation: CASSPGGNNQPQHF.

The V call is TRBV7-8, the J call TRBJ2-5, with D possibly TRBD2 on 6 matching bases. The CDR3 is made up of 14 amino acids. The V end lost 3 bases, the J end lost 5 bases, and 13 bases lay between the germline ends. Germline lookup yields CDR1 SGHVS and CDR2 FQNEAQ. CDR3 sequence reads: CASSLGEAGETQYF. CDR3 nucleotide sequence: TGTGCCAGCAGCTTGGGGGAGGCCGGGGAGACCCAGTACTTC. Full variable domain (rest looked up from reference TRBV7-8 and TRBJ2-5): GAGVSQSPRYKVAKRGQDVALRCDPISGHVSLFWYQQALGQGPEFLTYFQNEAQLDKSGLPSDRFFAERPEGSVSTLKIQRTQQEDSAVYLCASSLGEAGETQYFGPGTRLLVL.

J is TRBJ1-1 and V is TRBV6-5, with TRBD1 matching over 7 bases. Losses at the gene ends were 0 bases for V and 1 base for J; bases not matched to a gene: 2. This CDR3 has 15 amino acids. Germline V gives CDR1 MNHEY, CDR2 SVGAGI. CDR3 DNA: TGTGCCAGCAGTTACTCAGGGGGCAAGAACACTGAAGCTTTCTTT. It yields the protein CASSYSGGKNTEAFF.

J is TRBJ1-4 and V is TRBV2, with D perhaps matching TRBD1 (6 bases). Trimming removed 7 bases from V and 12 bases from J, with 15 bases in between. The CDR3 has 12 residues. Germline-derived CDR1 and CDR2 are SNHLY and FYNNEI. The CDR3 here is CASNQRGVQLFF. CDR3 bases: TGTGCCAGCAACCAAAGGGGGGTACAACTGTTTTTT.

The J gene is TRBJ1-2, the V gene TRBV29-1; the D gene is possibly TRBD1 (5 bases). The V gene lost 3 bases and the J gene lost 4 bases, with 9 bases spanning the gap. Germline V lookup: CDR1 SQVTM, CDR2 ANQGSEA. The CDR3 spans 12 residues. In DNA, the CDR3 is TGCAGCGTTGACGGGGGAGGCTATGGCTACACCTTC. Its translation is CSVDGGGYGYTF.